The 27 T cell receptor beta chains in this list originate from one sample, sequenced in a study of T cell responses to AZD1222 COVID-19 vaccine. The repertoire was sequenced with immunoSEQ multiplex PCR; TCRdb's copy has only in-frame clones and lacks some. The data contain 150,000 to 200,000 clones, roughly 92% of them singletons. The specimen comprised peripheral blood, sampled 28 days after the second AZD1222 dose. The receptors here all came from an adult who received the AZD1222 COVID-19 vaccine.

This chain uses TRBV5-1 with TRBJ2-7; no clear D gene. The CDR3 is 16 residues long. Per the germline V gene, CDR1 is SGHRS and CDR2 is YFSETQ. The germline V and J ends were trimmed by 0 bases and 0 bases, with 13 bases remaining between them. Here the CDR3 DNA reads TGCGCCAGCAGCTTGGATACGGGTTCCAGCTCCTACGAGCAGTACTTC. This gives the protein CASSLDTGSSSYEQYF.

This chain connects TRBV7-9 to TRBJ1-5, with a possible D match to TRBD1 (6 bases). The V gene's germline CDR1 is SEHNR and CDR2 FQNEAQ (reference sequence). The CDR3 sequence is 15 residues long. The V and J ends lost 1 base and 4 bases respectively, with 11 bases between them. The CDR3 nucleotides are TGTGCCAGCAGCTTAGATACAGGGAGGAATCAGCCCCAGCATTTT. Amino acid sequence: CASSLDTGRNQPQHF. The full variable domain, rest sourced from reference TRBV7-9 and TRBJ1-5, is DTGVSQNPRHKITKRGQNVTFRCDPISEHNRLYWYRQTLGQGPEFLTYFQNEAQLEKSRLLSDRFSAERPKGSFSTLEIQRTEQGDSAMYLCASSLDTGRNQPQHFGDGTRLSIL.

The V and J genes are TRBV10-3 and TRBJ2-5; TRBD2 aligns across 15 bases. CDR3 size: 16 residues. The ends lost 4 bases at V and 2 bases at J; junction bases unmatched: 2. The germline CDR1 and CDR2 sequences are ENHRY and SYGVKD. Here the CDR3 reads CAISGGLAGGQETQYF. In DNA, the CDR3 is TGTGCCATCAGTGGGGGACTAGCGGGGGGACAAGAGACCCAGTACTTC.

The rearrangement uses TRBV19 and TRBJ1-1; D remains unclear. The CDR3 extends over 13 amino acids. The ends were cut back, 6 bases at V and 4 bases at J, with 12 bases in the middle. CDR1 and CDR2 from the germline V gene are LNHDA and SQIVND (reference sequence). DNA for the CDR3: TGTGCCAGTAGCCTCGCGTCCGGCACTGAAGCTTTCTTT. Amino acid sequence: CASSLASGTEAFF.

The chain recombines TRBV2 with TRBJ2-7, with TRBD1 matching 10 bases. The length of the CDR3 is 19 residues. The J segment lost 1 base and the V segment lost 6 bases, leaving 18 bases of the junction unmatched. CDR1 is SNHLY and CDR2 is FYNNEI in the germline V gene. Here the CDR3 DNA reads TGTGCCAGCAGGGGCCGGGAGATAGATCGGACAGGGGGATCCTACGAGCAGTACTTC. Protein: CASRGREIDRTGGSYEQYF.

The chain links TRBV12-3 or TRBV12-4 to TRBJ2-5; D is unclear. This CDR3 is 11 amino acids long. V lost 8 bases and J 3 bases, leaving 7 bases between the germline ends. The CDR3 here is CASGLEETQYF. CDR3 in DNA: TGTGCCAGCGGGCTTGAAGAGACCCAGTACTTC.

The genes are TRBV5-1 and TRBJ1-1, with D maybe TRBD1 (5 bases). This CDR3 comprises 14 residues. CDR1 SGHRS and CDR2 YFSETQ come from the germline V gene. The V end lost 3 bases, the J end lost 4 bases, and 13 bases lay between the germline ends. The CDR3 here is CASSSTAGTTEAFF. CDR3 in DNA: TGCGCCAGCAGCTCGACAGCTGGTACCACTGAAGCTTTCTTT.

J is TRBJ2-2 and V is TRBV5-1; 7 bases line up with TRBD2. This CDR3 contains 17 residues. V dropped 4 bases and J dropped 2; count of bases not matched to a gene: 11. Germline V gene data show CDR1 as SGHRS and CDR2 as YFSETQ. CDR3: CASSPGRGRANTGELFF. The CDR3 region has the DNA TGCGCCAGCAGCCCTGGACGGGGGAGGGCCAACACCGGGGAGCTGTTTTTT.

This chain uses TRBV5-8 with TRBJ1-5, with a weak D call TRBD1 (6 bases). The CDR3 covers 14 residues. V gave up 1 base and J gave up 5 bases, with 10 bases separating them. The germline gives CDR1 SGHTS, CDR2 YDEGEE. CDR3 sequence reads: CASSLRQGYQPQHF. As DNA, the CDR3 is TGTGCCAGCAGCTTGAGGCAGGGGTATCAGCCCCAGCATTTT.

The chain couples TRBV19 to TRBJ1-6, with 10 bases that match TRBD1. The CDR3 is 15 amino acids. With 3 bases clipped from V and 6 bases from J, the junction kept 2 bases outside the gene matches. The germline CDR1 and CDR2 sequences are LNHDA and SQIVND (reference sequence). This chain's CDR3 is CASSMGQGFNSPLHF. The CDR3 coding sequence is TGTGCCAGTAGTATGGGACAGGGGTTTAATTCACCCCTCCACTTT.

J is TRBJ2-1 and V is TRBV24-1; 7 positions agree with TRBD2. The germline V gene has CDR1 KGHDR and CDR2 SFDVKD. This CDR3 is 15 amino acids long. V was clipped by 5 bases and J by 5 bases; unmatched bases: 8. The CDR3 DNA follows: TGTGCCACCAGTGCGACGACAGCGGGGAACAATGAGCAGTTCTTC. It is translated as CATSATTAGNNEQFF.

The chain couples TRBV4-1 to TRBJ2-3, with 7 bases identical to TRBD2. This CDR3 is 16 amino acids long. The ends lost 0 bases at V and 5 bases at J; junction bases unmatched: 8. Germline V CDR1 and CDR2: MGHRA, YSYEKL. The CDR3 region has the DNA TGCGCCAGCAGCCAAGACCCACCGGGGGGAGGAGATACGCAGTATTTT. It specifies CASSQDPPGGGDTQYF.

CDR3 coding DNA: TGTGCCAGCAGCCTTCACGGCAGACCTAACTATGGCTACACCTTC. This gives the protein CASSLHGRPNYGYTF. The chain is built from TRBV6-5 and TRBJ1-2; no firm D call. V was trimmed by 6 bases and J by 0 bases, leaving 14 bases between them. Germline CDR1 MNHEY, CDR2 SVGAGI. This CDR3 comprises 15 residues.

This chain uses TRBV13 with TRBJ2-3, with TRBD1 identical over 8 bases. The V gene end was trimmed by 4 bases and the J gene end by 3 bases; junction bases not matched to a gene: 3. The germline V gene encodes CDR1 PRHDT and CDR2 FYEKMQ (reference sequence). The CDR3 runs 14 residues. CDR3 residues: CASSSGQGTDTQYF. CDR3 sequence (DNA): TGTGCCAGCAGCTCCGGACAGGGAACAGATACGCAGTATTTT.

The chain combines TRBV7-9 with TRBJ1-5; D call uncertain. In germline, CDR1 is SEHNR, CDR2 FQNEAQ (reference sequence). This CDR3 contains 19 residues. Trimming took 5 bases from V and 2 from J, leaving 25 bases between them. CDR3 sequence reads: CASSLSPPHQPVGNQPQHF. CDR3 DNA sequence: TGTGCCAGCAGCCTCTCTCCTCCTCACCAACCTGTGGGCAATCAGCCCCAGCATTTT.

The sample holds many counts of this clone. The rearrangement links TRBV7-8 to TRBJ1-4, with a tentative D call TRBD1 (6 bases). CDR3 length: 16 residues. CDR1 and CDR2 from the germline V gene are SGHVS and FQNEAQ. The ends were cut back, 4 bases at V and 8 bases at J, with 20 bases in the middle. The CDR3 sequence is CASSSRRQANLEKLFF. DNA for the CDR3: TGTGCCAGCAGCTCTAGGAGACAGGCAAACTTGGAAAAACTGTTTTTT. The whole variable domain, remainder taken from reference TRBV7-8 and TRBJ1-4, is GAGVSQSPRYKVAKRGQDVALRCDPISGHVSLFWYQQALGQGPEFLTYFQNEAQLDKSGLPSDRFFAERPEGSVSTLKIQRTQQEDSAVYLCASSSRRQANLEKLFFGSGTQLSVL.

A remark on this clone: A read error may produce the germline difference seen at one junction end. This rearrangement joins TRBV7-7 to TRBJ1-1; no clear D. The CDR3 runs 13 residues. Looked up from germline, CDR1 is SSHAT and CDR2 is FNYEAQ (reference sequence). Written as DNA, the CDR3 is TGTGCTAGCAGCTTGACCCCGGGCACTGAAGCTTTCTTT. It specifies CASSLTPGTEAFF.

The CDR3 loop reads CASNLGYDQPQHF. CDR3 nucleotide sequence: TGTGCCAGTAATTTGGGTTACGATCAGCCCCAGCATTTT. The chain joins TRBV19 to TRBJ1-5; D unresolved. CDR1 is LNHDA, CDR2 SQIVND, per germline (reference sequence). V was pared by 7 bases and J by 5 bases, with 12 bases between. The CDR3 runs 13 residues.

This rearrangement joins TRBV21-1 to TRBJ2-5; the table's D gene call, TRBD2, was not cross checked with the DNA. TRBV21-1 is given as a pseudogene. CDR3 size: 12 residues. The CDR3: CASGGYQETQYF. For the CDR3, the DNA is TGTGCCAGCGGGGGGTACCAAGAGACCCAGTACTTC.

This clone was seen more than once but under ten times. The CDR3 loop reads CASSPKWAFEQYF. The CDR3 region has the DNA TGTGCCAGCAGCCCAAAGTGGGCATTCGAGCAGTACTTC. The chain couples TRBV3-1 (or the pseudogene TRBV3-2) to TRBJ2-7; no clear D. Germline V CDR1 and CDR2: LGHDT, YNNKEL (reference sequence). The length of the CDR3 is 13 residues. Between the trimmed V and J ends, which lost 4 bases and 6 bases, there was a span of 13 bases.

This sequence joins TRBV7-9 and TRBJ2-2; 8 bases align to TRBD1. The CDR3 is 14 amino acids. Germline V gene sequence: CDR1 SEHNR, CDR2 FQNEAQ (reference sequence). The ends lost 5 bases at V and 5 bases at J; junction bases unmatched: 4. The CDR3 sequence is CASSNRGFTGELFF. For the CDR3, the DNA is TGTGCCAGCAGCAACAGGGGGTTTACCGGGGAGCTGTTTTTT.

This rearrangement joins TRBV19 to TRBJ2-4; a possible D gene is TRBD2 (5 bases). CDR3 size: 13 residues. CDR1 is LNHDA and CDR2 is SQIVND in the germline V gene (reference sequence). V was pared by 3 bases and J by 8 bases, with 11 bases between. The CDR3 sequence is CASSMRAIDIQYF. The CDR3, as DNA: TGTGCCAGTAGTATGCGGGCCATAGACATTCAGTACTTC.

CDR3 loop: CASSLDSHGGTEAFF. CDR3 nucleotide sequence: TGTGCCAGCAGTTTAGACTCTCATGGGGGGACTGAAGCTTTCTTT. The chain has TRBV7-3 and TRBJ1-1, with a weak D call TRBD1 (5 bases). The CDR3 contains 15 residues. V gave up 6 bases and J gave up 5 bases, with 19 bases separating them. Germline V gives CDR1 SGHTA, CDR2 FQGTGA. The full variable domain, its missing parts supplied by reference TRBV7-3 and TRBJ1-1, is GAGVSQTPSNKVTEKGKYVELRCDPISGHTALYWYRQSLGQGPEFLIYFQGTGAADDSGLPNDRFFAVRPEGSVSTLKIQRTERGDSAVYLCASSLDSHGGTEAFFGQGTRLTVV.

The CDR3 DNA reads TGTGCCATCAGTGAGCTCAGGGGGGACACCGGGGAGCTGTTTTTT. Translation gives CAISELRGDTGELFF. J is TRBJ2-2 and V is TRBV10-3; possible D gene TRBD1, 7 bases. V was pared by 2 bases and J by 3 bases, with 10 bases between. This CDR3 has 15 amino acids. Per the germline V gene, CDR1 is ENHRY and CDR2 is SYGVKD.

The chain couples TRBV19 to TRBJ2-7, with 8 bases that match TRBD1. Germline assignment: CDR1 LNHDA and CDR2 SQIVND (reference sequence). V lost 10 bases, J lost 0 bases, and 8 bases stayed unmatched. This CDR3 has 14 residues. Here the CDR3 DNA reads TGTGCCACTCATCGGGGGACAGGCTCCTACGAGCAGTACTTC. Translation: CATHRGTGSYEQYF.

Here the CDR3 reads CTSTPGCGAEQTYEQYF. The DNA for the CDR3 is TGCACCAGCACGCCAGGGTGTGGAGCGGAACAGACCTACGAGCAGTACTTC. The chain recombines TRBV1 with TRBJ2-7. TRBV1 is classified as a pseudogene. This CDR3 contains 17 residues.

The chain employs TRBV2 and TRBJ2-7, with a possible D match to TRBD1 (5 bases). The CDR3 is 13 amino acids. The V end lost 7 bases, the J end lost 0 bases, and 10 bases lay between the germline ends. The germline gives CDR1 SNHLY, CDR2 FYNNEI. CDR3 loop: CASIGQGSYEQYF. In DNA, the CDR3 is TGTGCCAGCATCGGGCAGGGCTCCTACGAGCAGTACTTC.